Listed below are T cell receptor beta chains from one sample, sequenced in a study of blood T cell repertoires in COVID-19. Only in-frame clones appear in the TCRdb table, and some are missing; sequencing was by immunoSEQ multiplex PCR. The sample yields roughly 480,000 clones, nearly 90% seen once. Sequenced input: peripheral blood. These TCRs come from a man aged 18 to 30 with COVID-19, enrolled during active disease. Each CDR3 is given with its conserved first and last residue. D genes are given only for firm matches. Some rows mark clone size as missing; the rest say once, few, many or name a class of expanded clone.

j_call,v_call,d_call,clone_size,cdr3_nt,cdr3_aa
TRBJ2-7,TRBV6-4,TRBD2,-,TGTGCCAGCAGTTTGCTAGCGGGAGGTCTGAGCTCCTACGAGCAGTACTTC,CASSLLAGGLSSYEQYF
TRBJ2-3,TRBV11-2,-,-,TGTGCCAGCAGCTCAGACTTAGATACGCAGTATTTT,CASSSDLDTQYF
TRBJ2-5,TRBV11-2,TRBD2,-,TGTGCCAGCAGCTTAGGGTTGCGGGGGGGCTTTGGAGAGACCCAGTACTTC,CASSLGLRGGFGETQYF
TRBJ2-7,TRBV6-5,-,-,TGTGCCAGCAAGACTAGCTCCTACGAGCAGTACTTC,CASKTSSYEQYF
TRBJ2-1,TRBV11-2,-,once,TGTGCCAGCAGCGTCAGGGCCCGCTCCTACAATGAGCAGTTCTTC,CASSVRARSYNEQFF
TRBJ2-1,TRBV5-8,-,-,TGTGCCAGCAGCCCCCTGAGCGGGCTCTCCTACAATGAGCAGTTCTTC,CASSPLSGLSYNEQFF
TRBJ1-4,TRBV6-5,-,-,TGTGCCAGCAGTTACGAGGAGGGGTATGAAAAACTGTTTTTT,CASSYEEGYEKLFF
TRBJ2-7,TRBV30,TRBD2,-,TGTGCCTGGGAGCGGGACTCCTACGAGCAGTACTTC,CAWERDSYEQYF
TRBJ2-5,TRBV3-1/TRBV3-2,TRBD2,-,TGTGCCAGCAGCCAAGGAGATCTAGCGGGGGGCAAAGAGACCCAGTACTTC,CASSQGDLAGGKETQYF
TRBJ1-2,TRBV18,-,-,TGTGCCAGCTCACCACCGATGGACACCCTGCCGGCCGGCTACACCTTC,CASSPPMDTLPAGYTF
TRBJ2-1,TRBV9,TRBD2,-,TGTGCCAGCAGCGTAGGTGCTCGCGGGAGGGAGAATGAGCAGTTCTTC,CASSVGARGRENEQFF
TRBJ2-7,TRBV7-2,TRBD2,-,TGTGCCAGCAGCTCCCCATTAGGGCTAGCGGACGAGCAGTACTTC,CASSSPLGLADEQYF
TRBJ1-5,TRBV2,-,-,TGTGCCAGCAGTGCGGTGGCGGGGGTGAGGCAGCCCCAGCATTTT,CASSAVAGVRQPQHF
TRBJ2-1,TRBV4-1,TRBD1,-,TGCGCCAGCAGCCAAGGGGGAAGGGGGCTTTCCTACAATGAGCAGTTCTTC,CASSQGGRGLSYNEQFF
TRBJ1-5,TRBV29-1,-,-,TGCAGCGTAAGGACAGCCGGTAGCCATCAGCCCCAGCATTTT,CSVRTAGSHQPQHF
TRBJ2-7,TRBV30,TRBD2,-,TGTGCCTGGTGGTCGAGACTAGCAGGTCGCGAGCAGTACTTC,CAWWSRLAGREQYF
TRBJ2-3,TRBV5-3,TRBD2,-,TGTGCCAGAAGCCGCCCGATGGGACTAGCGGGGGCCGCCACAGATACGCAGTATTTT,CARSRPMGLAGAATDTQYF
TRBJ1-5,TRBV4-2,-,-,TGTGCCAGCAGCCAAGATTTCAGGGAAAATCAGCCCCAGCATTTT,CASSQDFRENQPQHF
TRBJ2-2,TRBV6-6,-,-,TGTGCCAGCAGTTACTCGACCGGGGTCACCGGGGAGCTGTTTTTT,CASSYSTGVTGELFF
TRBJ2-7,TRBV27,-,-,TGTGCCAGCAGTCCCGGGGAGGCTCGCGGGCAGTACTTC,CASSPGEARGQYF
TRBJ2-5,TRBV11-2,TRBD2,-,TGTGCCAGCAGCTTAGGGACTAGCGGGTACCGGTCAAAGACCCAGTACTTC,CASSLGTSGYRSKTQYF
TRBJ2-7,TRBV2,TRBD1,-,TGTGCCAGCAGTGCAACAGGGGAACGCTACGAGCAGTACTTC,CASSATGERYEQYF
TRBJ2-3,TRBV7-7,-,-,TGTGCCAGCAGCTCGGGGTTGGGCGCAGATACGCAGTATTTT,CASSSGLGADTQYF
TRBJ1-5,TRBV2,TRBD1,-,TGTGCCAGCAGTAGACGACAGGGGGCATATCAGCCCCAGCATTTT,CASSRRQGAYQPQHF
TRBJ1-1,TRBV2,-,-,TGTGCCAGCAGTGTTGGACAGCTGAACACTGAAGCTTTCTTT,CASSVGQLNTEAFF
TRBJ2-5,TRBV15,TRBD2,few,TGTGCCACCAGCAAGGGACTAGCGGGGGGAAACCAAGAGACCCAGTACTTC,CATSKGLAGGNQETQYF
TRBJ2-5,TRBV9,-,-,TGTGCCAGCAGCGAAACTACGGGTTGGGCCCAGTACTTC,CASSETTGWAQYF